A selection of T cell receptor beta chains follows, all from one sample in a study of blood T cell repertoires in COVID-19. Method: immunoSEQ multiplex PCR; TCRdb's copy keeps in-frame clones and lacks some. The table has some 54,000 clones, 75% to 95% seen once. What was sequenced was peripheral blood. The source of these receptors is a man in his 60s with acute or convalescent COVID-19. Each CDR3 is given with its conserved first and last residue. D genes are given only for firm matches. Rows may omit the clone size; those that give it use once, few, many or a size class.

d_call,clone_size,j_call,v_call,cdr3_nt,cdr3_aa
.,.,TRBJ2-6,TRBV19,TGTGCCAGTACCCTCACCCGGAAGGCGGGGGGGGCCAACGTCCTGACTTTC,CASTLTRKAGGANVLTF
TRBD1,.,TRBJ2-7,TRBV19,TGTGCCAGTAGTGCTGGACAGGTCGCCTACGAGCAGTACTTC,CASSAGQVAYEQYF
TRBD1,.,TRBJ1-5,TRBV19,TGTGCCAGTAGTACCGACAGGGGGGTTTATAGCAATCAGCCCCAGCATTTT,CASSTDRGVYSNQPQHF
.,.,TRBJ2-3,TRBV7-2,TGTGCCAGCAGCTTAGTTGGGGGCAAGGACACGCAGTATTTT,CASSLVGGKDTQYF
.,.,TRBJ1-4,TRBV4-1,TGCGCCAGCAGCCAAGACGGTTTACGAGGATATGGAAAACTGTTTTTT,CASSQDGLRGYGKLFF
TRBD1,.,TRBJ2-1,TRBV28,TGTGCCGGAGCCCCGGGGACAGGGGTCTACAATGAGCAGTTCTTC,CAGAPGTGVYNEQFF
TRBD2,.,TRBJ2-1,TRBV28,TGTGCCAGCAGTACTACGCTAGCGGGAGGCAACTACAATGAGCAGTTCTTC,CASSTTLAGGNYNEQFF
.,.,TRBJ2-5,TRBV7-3,TGTGCCAGCAGCCTATCGAACCAAGAGACCCAGTACTTC,CASSLSNQETQYF
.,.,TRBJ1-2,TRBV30,TGTGCCTGGAGTGTACTGGGCAGCAAGTATGGCTACACCTTC,CAWSVLGSKYGYTF
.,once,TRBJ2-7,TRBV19,TGTGCCAGTAGTGAGCCGGGGGGCAGAGGGAGATCCGAGCAGTACTTC,CASSEPGGRGRSEQYF
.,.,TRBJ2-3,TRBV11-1,TGTGCCAGCAGCCTACTCACAGGGTTCGGAGCAGATACGCAGTATTTT,CASSLLTGFGADTQYF
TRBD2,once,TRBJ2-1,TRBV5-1,TGCGCCAGCACTACTAGCGGGAGCTCCTACAATGAGCAGTTCTTC,CASTTSGSSYNEQFF
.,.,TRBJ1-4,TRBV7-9,TGTGCCAGCAGCTTAGGTTCAGCAACTAATGAAAAACTGTTTTTT,CASSLGSATNEKLFF
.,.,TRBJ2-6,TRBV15,TGTGCCACCAGCGTTGGGACATTAGCCTCTGGGGCCAACGTCCTGACTTTC,CATSVGTLASGANVLTF
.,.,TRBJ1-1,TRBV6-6,TGTGCCAGCACCACCACGTCCGGACAGCCGAACACTGAAGCTTTCTTT,CASTTTSGQPNTEAFF
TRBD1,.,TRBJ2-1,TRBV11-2,TGTGCCAGCAGCTTAGATCAGGGGGCCTACAATGAGCAGTTCTTC,CASSLDQGAYNEQFF
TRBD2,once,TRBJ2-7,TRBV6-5,TGTGCCAGCAGTCGGACTAGCGGGAGTTACGAGCAGTACTTC,CASSRTSGSYEQYF
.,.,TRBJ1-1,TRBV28,TGTGCCAGCAGTTTAGCCGGACATAACACTGAAGCTTTCTTT,CASSLAGHNTEAFF
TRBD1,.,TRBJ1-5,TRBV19,TGTGCCAGTAGTCCAGGGACAGGGTATAGCAATCAGCCCCAGCATTTT,CASSPGTGYSNQPQHF
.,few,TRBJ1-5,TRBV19,TGTGCCAGTAGTATCGCGCAGACCCGGGGGCCCCAGCATTTT,CASSIAQTRGPQHF
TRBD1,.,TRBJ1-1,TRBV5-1,TGCGCCAGCAGCCCACAGGGGGCCAACACTGAAGCTTTCTTT,CASSPQGANTEAFF
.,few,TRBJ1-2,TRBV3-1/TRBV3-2,TGTGCCAGCAGCCAAGGCAGATATGGCTACACCTTC,CASSQGRYGYTF
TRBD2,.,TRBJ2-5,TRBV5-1,TGCGCCAGCAGCTTGGCCCCGACTAGCGAAGAGACCCAGTACTTC,CASSLAPTSEETQYF
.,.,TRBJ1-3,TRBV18,TGTGCCAGCTCACCAGGGAGGGGCTCTGGAAACACCATATATTTT,CASSPGRGSGNTIYF
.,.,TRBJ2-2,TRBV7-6,TGTGCCAGCAGCTTAGGGAGAGCGGAGGGGACCGGGGAGCTGTTTTTT,CASSLGRAEGTGELFF
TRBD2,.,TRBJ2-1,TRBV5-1,TGCGCCAGCAGCTTAAGGAGCGGGAGGGCCAATGAGCAGTTCTTC,CASSLRSGRANEQFF
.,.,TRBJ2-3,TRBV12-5,TGTGCTAGTGGACGACAAACGTTCACAGATACGCAGTATTTT,CASGRQTFTDTQYF
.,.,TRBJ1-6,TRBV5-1,TGCGCCAGCAGCTTGGATACGGGTGGTAATTCACCCCTCCACTTT,CASSLDTGGNSPLHF
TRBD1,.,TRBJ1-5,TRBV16,TGTGCCAGCAGCCAATCGGGTCAGGGGGAGCAGCCCCAGCATTTT,CASSQSGQGEQPQHF
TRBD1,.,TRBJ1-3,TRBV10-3,TGTGCCATCAGTGGACAGGGGTACACCATATATTTT,CAISGQGYTIYF
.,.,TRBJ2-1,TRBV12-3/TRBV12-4,TGTGCCAGCAGTTTAAGCCCATTTAATGAGCAGTTCTTC,CASSLSPFNEQFF
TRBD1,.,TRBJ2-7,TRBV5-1,TGCGCCAGCAGCTTGGATCCAGGGGGAACGGACGAGCAGTACTTC,CASSLDPGGTDEQYF
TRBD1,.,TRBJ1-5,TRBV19,TGTGCCAGTAGTATAACGTCGGGACAGGGTAGGCAGCCCCAGCATTTT,CASSITSGQGRQPQHF
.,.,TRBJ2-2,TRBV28,TGTGCCAGTAGGGGGGGACCTTCCACCGGGGAGCTGTTTTTT,CASRGGPSTGELFF
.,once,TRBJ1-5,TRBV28,TGTGCCAGCAGTCCCGTAGGGGCCACCTCGGCCCAGCATTTT,CASSPVGATSAQHF
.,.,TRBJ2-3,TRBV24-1,TGTGCCACCAGTCGGGGTGGCACAGATACGCAGTATTTT,CATSRGGTDTQYF
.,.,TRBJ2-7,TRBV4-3,TGCGCCAGCAGCCAAGATCAGGTAATCTCCGAGCAGTACTTC,CASSQDQVISEQYF
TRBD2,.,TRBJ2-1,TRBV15,TGTGCCACCAGCAGGGCCCAGGGACTAGCGGGAGGATCGGGCACTTATGAGCAGTTCTTC,CATSRAQGLAGGSGTYEQFF
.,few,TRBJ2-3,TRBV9,TGTGCCAGCAGCCCTTTGGATGGACTCAGCACAGATACGCAGTATTTT,CASSPLDGLSTDTQYF
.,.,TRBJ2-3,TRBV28,TGTGCCAGCAGTTTAGAGACTCCCACCGGGGATACGCAGTATTTT,CASSLETPTGDTQYF
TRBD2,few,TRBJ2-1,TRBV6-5,TGTGCCAGCAGTTACGGCCAGACTAGCGGGAGGGGTGAGCAGTTCTTC,CASSYGQTSGRGEQFF
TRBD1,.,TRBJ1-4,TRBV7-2,TGTGCCAGCAGCTCGGACAGGAATGAAAAACTGTTTTTT,CASSSDRNEKLFF
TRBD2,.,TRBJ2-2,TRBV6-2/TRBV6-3,TGTGCCAGCAGTTACCAGTCAGGTAGCGGGAGGGCCGACGGGGAGCTGTTTTTT,CASSYQSGSGRADGELFF
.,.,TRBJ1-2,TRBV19,TGTGCCAGTAGACGGGGAATCGATGGCTACACCTTC,CASRRGIDGYTF
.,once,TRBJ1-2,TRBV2,TGTGCCAGCAGTGAATCTCCACTAAACTATGGCTACACCTTC,CASSESPLNYGYTF
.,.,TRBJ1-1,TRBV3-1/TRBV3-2,TGTGCCAGCAGCCAAGAAACGGTGAACACTGAAGCTTTCTTT,CASSQETVNTEAFF
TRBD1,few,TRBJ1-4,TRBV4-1,TGCGCCAGCAGCCAAGGAGGACAGGTTAATGAAAAACTGTTTTTT,CASSQGGQVNEKLFF
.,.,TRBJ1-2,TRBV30,TGTGCCTGGACGATAGGAGCTAGCTACACCTTC,CAWTIGASYTF
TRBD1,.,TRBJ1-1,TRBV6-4,TGTGCCAGCAGTGAGTTCGTGGGACAGACTTTCGAAGCTTTCTTT,CASSEFVGQTFEAFF